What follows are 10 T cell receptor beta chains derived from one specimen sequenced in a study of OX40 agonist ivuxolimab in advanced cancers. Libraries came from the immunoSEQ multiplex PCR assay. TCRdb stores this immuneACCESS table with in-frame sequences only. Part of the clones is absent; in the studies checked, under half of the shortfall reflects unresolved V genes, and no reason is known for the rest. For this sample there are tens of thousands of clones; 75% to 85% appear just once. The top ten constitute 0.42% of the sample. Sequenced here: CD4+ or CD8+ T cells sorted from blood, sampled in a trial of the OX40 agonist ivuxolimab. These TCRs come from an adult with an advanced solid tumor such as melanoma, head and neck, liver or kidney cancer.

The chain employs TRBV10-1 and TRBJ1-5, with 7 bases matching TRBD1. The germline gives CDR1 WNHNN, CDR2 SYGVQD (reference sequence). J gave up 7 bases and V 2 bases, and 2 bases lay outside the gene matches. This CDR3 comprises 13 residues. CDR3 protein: CASSEAGGQPQHF. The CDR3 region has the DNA TGCGCCAGCAGTGAGGCAGGGGGACAGCCCCAGCATTTT.

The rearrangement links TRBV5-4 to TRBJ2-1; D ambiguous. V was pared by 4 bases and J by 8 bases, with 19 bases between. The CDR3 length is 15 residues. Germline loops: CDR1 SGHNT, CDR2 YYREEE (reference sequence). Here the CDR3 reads CASSAGPKGGDEQFF. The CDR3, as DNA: TGTGCCAGCAGCGCCGGACCCAAGGGCGGAGATGAGCAGTTCTTC.

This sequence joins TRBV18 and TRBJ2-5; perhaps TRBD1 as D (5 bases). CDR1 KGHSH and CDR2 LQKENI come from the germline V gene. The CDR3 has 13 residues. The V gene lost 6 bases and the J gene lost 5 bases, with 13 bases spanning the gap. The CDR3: CASSQGLRETQYF. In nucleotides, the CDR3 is TGTGCCAGCTCCCAGGGTTTACGGGAGACCCAGTACTTC.

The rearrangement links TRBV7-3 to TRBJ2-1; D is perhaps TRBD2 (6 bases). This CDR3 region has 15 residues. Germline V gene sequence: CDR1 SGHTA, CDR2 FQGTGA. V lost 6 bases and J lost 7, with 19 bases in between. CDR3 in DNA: TGTGCCAGCAGTCCCGGGACTGCCCTGGCGAATGAGCAGTTCTTC. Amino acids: CASSPGTALANEQFF.

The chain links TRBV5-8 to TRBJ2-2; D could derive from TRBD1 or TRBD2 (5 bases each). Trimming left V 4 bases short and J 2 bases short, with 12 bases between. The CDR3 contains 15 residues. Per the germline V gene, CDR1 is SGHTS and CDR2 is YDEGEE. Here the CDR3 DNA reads TGTGCCAGCAGCCCCTCGGGACGAAACACCGGGGAGCTGTTTTTT. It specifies CASSPSGRNTGELFF.

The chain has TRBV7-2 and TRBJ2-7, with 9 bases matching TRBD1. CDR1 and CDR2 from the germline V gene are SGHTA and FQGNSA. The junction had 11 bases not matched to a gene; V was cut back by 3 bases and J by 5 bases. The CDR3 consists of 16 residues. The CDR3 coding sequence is TGTGCCAGCAGCTTGTGGCCGACAGGGGGTGTCAACGAGCAGTACTTC. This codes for CASSLWPTGGVNEQYF.

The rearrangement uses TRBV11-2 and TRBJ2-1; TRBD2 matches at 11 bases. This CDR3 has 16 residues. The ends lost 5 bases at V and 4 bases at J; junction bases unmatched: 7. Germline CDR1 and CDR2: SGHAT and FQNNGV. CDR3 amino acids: CASSATSGTRYNEQFF. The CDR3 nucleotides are TGTGCCAGCAGCGCGACTAGCGGGACGAGATACAATGAGCAGTTCTTC.

The CDR3 reads CASSQDLMDTQYF. In DNA form, the CDR3 reads TGTGCCAGCAGCCAAGATTTAATGGATACGCAGTATTTT. This rearrangement joins TRBV14 to TRBJ2-3; no firm D call. V was shortened by 0 bases and J by 6 bases, with 7 bases between the two germline ends. Germline-derived CDR1 and CDR2 are SGHDN and FVKESK. CDR3 size: 13 residues.

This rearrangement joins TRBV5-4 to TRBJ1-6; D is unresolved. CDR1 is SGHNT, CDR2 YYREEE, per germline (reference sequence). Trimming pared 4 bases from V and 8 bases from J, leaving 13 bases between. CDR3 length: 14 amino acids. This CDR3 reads CASSLRTGDSPLHF. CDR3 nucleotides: TGTGCCAGCAGCCTCCGGACCGGGGATTCACCCCTCCACTTT.

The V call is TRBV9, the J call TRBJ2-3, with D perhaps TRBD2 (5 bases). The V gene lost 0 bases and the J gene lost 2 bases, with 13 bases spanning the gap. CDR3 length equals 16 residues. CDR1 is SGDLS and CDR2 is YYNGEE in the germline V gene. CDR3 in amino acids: CASSVGSGLITDTQYF. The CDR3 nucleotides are TGTGCCAGCAGCGTAGGTTCGGGGTTGATCACAGATACGCAGTATTTT.